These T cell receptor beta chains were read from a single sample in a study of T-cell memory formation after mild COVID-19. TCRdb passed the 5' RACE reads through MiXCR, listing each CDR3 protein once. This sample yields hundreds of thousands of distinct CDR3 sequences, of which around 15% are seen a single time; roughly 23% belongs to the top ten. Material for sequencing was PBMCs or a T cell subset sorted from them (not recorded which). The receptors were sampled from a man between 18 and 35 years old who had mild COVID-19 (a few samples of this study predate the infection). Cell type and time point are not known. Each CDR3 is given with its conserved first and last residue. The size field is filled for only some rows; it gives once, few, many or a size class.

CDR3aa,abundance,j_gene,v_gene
CASSPGTDGRTQYF,few,TRBJ2-5,TRBV3-1
CSAAFSTGLTHF,.,TRBJ1-6,TRBV20-1
CASSLGGQTDTQYF,.,TRBJ2-3,TRBV12-3/TRBV12-4
CASSSGQGSQPQHF,.,TRBJ1-5,TRBV5-6
CSGRDPTYEQYF,.,TRBJ2-7,TRBV29-1
CAICGDGGTEAFF,.,TRBJ1-1,TRBV10-3
CSFSGIGTDTQYF,.,TRBJ2-3,TRBV20-1
CSARKRTSYSGELFF,.,TRBJ2-2,TRBV20-1
CASSLGQGARNEQFF,.,TRBJ2-1,TRBV5-1
CASSGTGRTGELFF,.,TRBJ2-2,TRBV5-1
CASSLAGSDNSPLHF,few,TRBJ1-6,TRBV7-2
CASSHAPGQEPNQPQHF,few,TRBJ1-5,TRBV7-8
CATSDSGGSSNQPQHF,few,TRBJ1-5,TRBV24-1
CASSLYSGANVLTF,many,TRBJ2-6,TRBV5-1
CASSLGPPQGDTQYF,.,TRBJ2-3,TRBV5-6
CASSESGGATGELFF,many,TRBJ2-2,TRBV6-4
CASSPRRDYEQFF,many,TRBJ2-1,TRBV7-9
CASSTITGVNYGYTF,few,TRBJ1-2,TRBV6-5
CASSPGQTVGELFF,many,TRBJ2-2,TRBV5-1
CASSLRGEKLFF,few,TRBJ1-4,TRBV3-1
CASSESGLDEQYF,few,TRBJ2-7,TRBV6-6
CASSYSSDPTNTQYF,.,TRBJ2-3,TRBV6-2/TRBV6-3
CASSWPGTSGAGTDTQYF,few,TRBJ2-3,TRBV7-8
CASSLDRDRGGQTQYF,few,TRBJ2-5,TRBV7-8
CASSPLKTGRSHEQYF,few,TRBJ2-7,TRBV18
CASSLLGQYNEQFF,many,TRBJ2-1,TRBV5-1
CASSPDGGRNEQFF,many,TRBJ2-1,TRBV12-3/TRBV12-4
CSGTPVRGENSPLHF,few,TRBJ1-6,TRBV20-1